This T cell receptor (beta chain) was observed in a study of early T cells in non-severe SARS-CoV-2 infection. This clonotype was seen ten or more times. TCRdb independently ran MiXCR on the 5' RACE reads; one entry per CDR3 protein. The sample shows 20,000 to 25,000 distinct CDR3 sequences, 3% to 4.5% of them seen only once. The V gene's germline CDR1 is KGHSH and CDR2 LQKENI. CDR3 length: 14 amino acids. Unmatched junction bases numbered 4, after V lost 1 base and J lost 4 bases. Sequenced input: whole blood. This chain links TRBV18 with TRBJ2-7; 7 bases fit TRBD2. The TCR was taken from an adult who was a healthcare worker with PCR-confirmed SARS-CoV-2 infection or an uninfected control (not recorded which). The CDR3 DNA reads TGTGCCAGCTCACCACTGGGGGGGGAGTACGAGCAGTACTTC. Protein: CASSPLGGEYEQYF.